Listed here are 2 T cell receptor beta chains from one sample, sequenced in a study of cytotoxic CD8 clonotypes in ibrutinib-treated CLL. Some clones are missing from TCRdb's copy, which holds only in-frame ones; the method was immunoSEQ multiplex PCR. The sample holds 200,000 to 250,000 clones; under 75% are singletons and the top ten take 15% to 19%. Sequenced here: PBMCs, sampled after 24 months of ibrutinib treatment. The receptor set was obtained from a human donor with chronic lymphocytic leukemia.

The chain links TRBV9 to TRBJ2-1, with TRBD1 matching 9 bases. The CDR3 runs to 14 residues. Unmatched junction bases numbered 5, after V lost 4 bases and J lost 6 bases. Per germline, CDR1 SGDLS and CDR2 YYNGEE. The CDR3, as DNA: TGTGCCAGCAGCTTCCGGGACAGGGTCAATGAGCAGTTCTTC. Translating it yields CASSFRDRVNEQFF.

Turning to this clone: One end of the junction varies from germline; a read error may be responsible. The V gene is TRBV18, the J gene TRBJ2-1; TRBD1 is a possible D gene (5 bases). CDR3 size: 11 residues. The germline V gene has CDR1 KGHSH and CDR2 LQKENI. CDR3 protein: CASSSGQGQIF. CDR3 coding DNA: TGTGCCAGCTCTAGTGGGCAGGGCCAGATCTTC.